Each of the 20 T cell receptor beta chains below was sequenced from the same sample in a study of Tregs in tolerant kidney transplant recipients. Profiling relied on immunoSEQ multiplex PCR, and the TCRdb table lists in-frame clones only, not all of them. The table has 50,000 to 75,000 clones, over 75% seen once. The sample here was Tregs from blood, taken before the transplant. These receptors came from a human donor who received a combined kidney and bone marrow transplant.

This chain joins TRBV27 and TRBJ1-1, with 9 bases fitting TRBD1. This CDR3 region has 16 residues. Germline values: CDR1 MNHEY, CDR2 SMNVEV (reference sequence). The V gene end was trimmed by 1 base and the J gene end by 5 bases; junction bases not matched to a gene: 8. The CDR3, as DNA: TGTGCCAGCAGTTTATACTGGGACAGGGAGGGGACTGAAGCTTTCTTT. It codes for CASSLYWDREGTEAFF.

The chain employs TRBV14 and TRBJ1-5; D unclear. Looked up from germline, CDR1 is SGHDN and CDR2 is FVKESK. V dropped 4 bases and J dropped 0 bases, with 4 bases sitting between them. This CDR3 contains 13 residues. The CDR3 spells CASSPSSNQPQHF. For the CDR3, the DNA is TGTGCCAGCAGCCCCAGTAGCAATCAGCCCCAGCATTTT.

This chain uses TRBV5-4 with TRBJ2-1; weak D call: TRBD2 (7 bases). The CDR3 runs 15 residues. Trimming removed 4 bases at V and 7 bases at J, with 18 bases between. Germline V gives CDR1 SGHNT, CDR2 YYREEE (reference sequence). CDR3 residues: CASSPQGRAGNEQFF. CDR3 DNA: TGTGCCAGCAGCCCGCAGGGGAGGGCCGGGAATGAGCAGTTCTTC.

The genes are TRBV11-3 and TRBJ2-6; TRBD2 is a possible D gene (6 bases). CDR1 SGHNT and CDR2 YENEEA come from the germline V gene. This CDR3 has 15 amino acids. V gave up 5 bases and J gave up 1 base, with 9 bases separating them. DNA of the CDR3: TGTGCCAGCAGCCCCGGGGGTTCTGGGGCCAACGTCCTGACTTTC. Translated: CASSPGGSGANVLTF.

V usage is TRBV7-9 and J usage is TRBJ2-7; 8 nucleotides line up with TRBD1. Trimming took 5 bases from V and 2 from J; bases not matched to a gene: 5. The CDR3 has 14 amino acids. Germline CDR1 and CDR2: SEHNR and FQNEAQ (reference sequence). This CDR3 is CASSHRGSPYEQYF. The CDR3 nucleotides are TGTGCCAGCAGCCACAGGGGGAGTCCCTACGAGCAGTACTTC. The full variable domain, in which reference TRBV7-9 and TRBJ2-7 provide the parts outside the CDR3, is DTGVSQNPRHKITKRGQNVTFRCDPISEHNRLYWYRQTLGQGPEFLTYFQNEAQLEKSRLLSDRFSAERPKGSFSTLEIQRTEQGDSAMYLCASSHRGSPYEQYFGPGTRLTVT.

The chain joins TRBV28 to TRBJ2-1, with TRBD1 matching 8 bases. The CDR3 runs 16 residues. The ends lost 7 bases at V and 6 bases at J; junction bases unmatched: 14. From germline, CDR1 is MDHEN and CDR2 SYDVKM. This chain's CDR3 is CASTLQGQGAANEQFF. Here the CDR3 DNA reads TGTGCCAGCACCCTACAGGGGCAGGGGGCTGCCAATGAGCAGTTCTTC. Complete variable domain (other parts from reference TRBV28 and TRBJ2-1): DVKVTQSSRYLVKRTGEKVFLECVQDMDHENMFWYRQDPGLGLRLIYFSYDVKMKEKGDIPEGYSVSREKKERFSLILESASTNQTSMYLCASTLQGQGAANEQFFGPGTRLTVL.

The CDR3 is CASSSGSWQPQHF. CDR3 in DNA: TGTGCCAGCAGTTCAGGGTCATGGCAGCCCCAGCATTTT. This rearrangement joins TRBV27 to TRBJ1-5, with a tentative D call TRBD1 (5 bases). The CDR3 has 13 residues. Germline loops: CDR1 MNHEY, CDR2 SMNVEV (reference sequence). Trimming stripped 4 bases from V and 7 bases from J, with 11 bases between.

The chain links TRBV5-1 to TRBJ2-7, with 7 bases lining up with TRBD1. Germline lookup yields CDR1 SGHRS and CDR2 YFSETQ. Losses at the gene ends were 4 bases for V and 5 bases for J; bases not matched to a gene: 12. The CDR3 length is 15 residues. DNA for the CDR3: TGCGCCAGCAGCATACAGGGGAGTGGAAACAACGAGCAGTACTTC. Its protein product is CASSIQGSGNNEQYF.

This rearrangement joins TRBV5-4 to TRBJ2-7; 8 bases agree with TRBD2. V trimming: 3 bases; J trimming: 5 bases; junction bases outside the gene matches: 4. The CDR3 length is 13 residues. CDR1 and CDR2 from the germline V gene are SGHNT and YYREEE (reference sequence). The CDR3 loop reads CASSWGLGNEQYF. The CDR3 region has the DNA TGTGCCAGCAGCTGGGGACTAGGAAACGAGCAGTACTTC.

This clone was seen a single time. This chain connects TRBV25-1 to TRBJ2-3; 8 nucleotides align to TRBD1. Germline V gives CDR1 MGHDK, CDR2 SYGVNS. The CDR3 extends over 13 amino acids. Trimming took 11 bases from V and 1 from J; bases not matched to a gene: 5. The CDR3 is CAGATGGTDTQYF. The CDR3 nucleotides read TGTGCCGGGGCGACAGGGGGCACAGATACGCAGTATTTT.

The genes are TRBV11-2 and TRBJ1-1; 11 nucleotides agree with TRBD1. Germline V gene data show CDR1 as SGHAT and CDR2 as FQNNGV. The ends lost 2 bases at V and 4 bases at J; junction bases unmatched: 3. The CDR3 extends over 15 amino acids. Here the CDR3 reads CASSLFGTGGTEAFF. The CDR3, as DNA: TGTGCCAGCAGCTTATTCGGGACAGGGGGCACTGAAGCTTTCTTT.

V usage is TRBV27 and J usage is TRBJ2-1; 11 nucleotides agree with TRBD2. Germline loops: CDR1 MNHEY, CDR2 SMNVEV (reference sequence). This CDR3 spans 15 amino acids. V was pared by 5 bases and J by 5 bases, with 5 bases of the junction left unmatched. This chain's CDR3 is CASSVSGRADNEQFF. CDR3 DNA: TGTGCCAGCAGTGTTAGCGGGAGGGCCGACAATGAGCAGTTCTTC.

CDR3 DNA: TGCAGTGCTAGTTCAGGCGGTCGGCCGTACTTC. It codes for CSASSGGRPYF. The rearrangement joins TRBV20-1 to TRBJ2-7; D not certain. This CDR3 spans 11 amino acids. V lost 3 bases to trimming and J lost 12 bases, with 15 bases between them. CDR1 DFQATT and CDR2 SNEGSKA come from the germline V gene (reference sequence).

V usage is TRBV7-6 and J usage is TRBJ2-7; 10 nucleotides agree with TRBD2. The CDR3 contains 18 residues. V was pared by 2 bases and J by 0 bases, with 10 bases of the junction left unmatched. Germline V gene sequence: CDR1 SGHVS, CDR2 FNYEAQ. CDR3 region: CASSLPPSGTSDSYEQYF. The CDR3 DNA reads as TGTGCCAGCAGCTTACCACCATCCGGGACTAGCGACTCCTACGAGCAGTACTTC.

V is TRBV11-2 and J is TRBJ1-1; a weak D match, TRBD1 (5 bases). CDR1 is SGHAT and CDR2 is FQNNGV in the germline V gene. Trimming left V 5 bases short and J 7 bases short, with 14 bases between. The CDR3 loop spans 13 amino acids. The DNA for the CDR3 is TGTGCCAGCAGCCCAGGGTGGGGGGTTGAAGCTTTCTTT. It is translated as CASSPGWGVEAFF.

The chain links TRBV6-5 to TRBJ2-7; unclear D gene. Trimming left V 5 bases short and J 0 bases short, with 8 bases between. CDR3 length: 13 amino acids. CDR1 and CDR2 (germline): MNHEY, SVGAGI. CDR3 coding DNA: TGTGCCAGCAGTGAATCCGTCTCCTACGAGCAGTACTTC. It yields the protein CASSESVSYEQYF.

The chain has TRBV19 and TRBJ1-6, with a possible D match to TRBD1 (5 bases). The CDR3 runs to 14 residues. Germline V CDR1 and CDR2: LNHDA, SQIVND (reference sequence). The V and J ends lost 6 bases and 6 bases respectively, with 12 bases between them. CDR3 loop: CASSPGPTNSPLHF. Here the CDR3 DNA reads TGTGCCAGTAGCCCGGGACCGACTAATTCACCCCTCCACTTT.

This clone was observed a few times. V gene TRBV6-4 combines with J gene TRBJ1-5; maybe TRBD1 (5 bases). This CDR3 has 14 amino acids. The germline V gene has CDR1 MRHNA and CDR2 SNTAGT. Trimming took off 0 bases at V and 15 bases at J, with 18 bases between the two ends. In DNA form, the CDR3 reads TGTGCCAGCAGTGACTCTGTCGCCCCTGGGGACCCGCATTTT. Its protein product is CASSDSVAPGDPHF.

The chain employs TRBV7-2 and TRBJ2-5; D is possibly TRBD1 or TRBD2 (5 bases each). The CDR3 totals 14 residues. The V gene's germline CDR1 is SGHTA and CDR2 FQGNSA. V lost 5 bases and J lost 5, with 15 bases in between. This CDR3 reads CASSHDIGTETQYF. CDR3 coding DNA: TGTGCCAGCAGCCATGACATCGGGACGGAGACCCAGTACTTC.

The rearrangement uses TRBV5-1 and TRBJ2-7, with a possible D match to TRBD1 (6 bases). The germline CDR1 and CDR2 sequences are SGHRS and YFSETQ. V dropped 5 bases and J dropped 3 bases, with 12 bases sitting between them. This CDR3 has 13 amino acids. CDR3 sequence reads: CASRSDRLYEQYF. CDR3 nucleotides: TGCGCCAGCAGGTCGGACAGACTCTACGAGCAGTACTTC. The full variable domain, rest sourced from reference TRBV5-1 and TRBJ2-7, is KAGVTQTPRYLIKTRGQQVTLSCSPISGHRSVSWYQQTPGQGLQFLFEYFSETQRNKGNFPGRFSGRQFSNSRSEMNVSTLELGDSALYLCASRSDRLYEQYFGPGTRLTVT.